These 23 T cell receptor beta chains share one sample of origin, sequenced in a study of control samples from healthy donors and cancer patients (TCRdb year 2020). Library creation used the immunoSEQ multiplex PCR assay. TCRdb mirrors the immuneACCESS table, restricted to in-frame sequences. Some clones are absent from its copies; in checked studies, under half trace to an unresolved V gene, and the reason for the others is unknown. The sample includes approximately 170,000 clones, with just under 95% observed a single time. The top ten clonotypes cover about 4% of the sample. The specimen was blood. The receptor set was obtained from a woman aged 60-70 years in good health.

The sample holds one count of this clone. The chain employs TRBV5-1 and TRBJ1-3, with D unclear. Germline CDR1 reads SGHRS; CDR2 reads YFSETQ. This CDR3 region has 14 residues. V lost 0 bases to trimming and J lost 4 bases, with 8 bases between them. CDR3 nucleotide sequence: TGCGCCAGCAGCTTGGCGCTTACCGGAAACACCATATATTTT. It encodes CASSLALTGNTIYF. The whole variable domain, filled in from reference TRBV5-1 and TRBJ1-3, reads KAGVTQTPRYLIKTRGQQVTLSCSPISGHRSVSWYQQTPGQGLQFLFEYFSETQRNKGNFPGRFSGRQFSNSRSEMNVSTLELGDSALYLCASSLALTGNTIYFGEGSWLTVV.

The V call is TRBV5-1, the J call TRBJ1-2; D is ambiguous. Deletions cut 6 bases from V and 5 bases from J, with 17 bases between. Germline V gene data show CDR1 as SGHRS and CDR2 as YFSETQ. The CDR3 length is 14 residues. CDR3 sequence reads: CASNPGGLGYGYTF. The CDR3, as DNA: TGCGCCAGCAACCCGGGCGGTCTCGGGTATGGCTACACCTTC.

The chain uses TRBV28 and TRBJ1-6; D gene ambiguous. The V end lost 5 bases, the J end lost 4 bases, and 9 bases lay between the germline ends. Germline CDR1 is MDHEN and CDR2 is SYDVKM. CDR3 length: 14 residues. CDR3 nucleotide sequence: TGTGCCAGCAGTACCCGACGGTATAATTCACCCCTCCACTTT. It yields the protein CASSTRRYNSPLHF.

The chain is built from TRBV4-1 and TRBJ2-4; D gene unclear. The length of the CDR3 is 19 residues. V lost 2 bases and J 0 bases, leaving 20 bases between the germline ends. Germline V gives CDR1 MGHRA, CDR2 YSYEKL. The CDR3 reads CASSQPPGTSRVAKNIQYF. In nucleotides, the CDR3 is TGCGCCAGCAGCCAACCCCCGGGCACCTCGAGAGTAGCCAAAAACATTCAGTACTTC.

The chain has TRBV5-6 and TRBJ2-5; TRBD1 agrees at 7 bases. V was clipped by 2 bases and J by 1 base; unmatched bases: 5. CDR3 length equals 15 residues. Germline CDR1 reads SGHDT; CDR2 reads YYEEEE. CDR3 nucleotides: TGTGCCAGCAGCTTAAACACAGGGGTCCAAGAGACCCAGTACTTC. Translated: CASSLNTGVQETQYF.

The V call is TRBV10-2, the J call TRBJ1-1; perhaps TRBD1 as D (5 bases). Germline V CDR1 and CDR2: WSHSY, SAAADI. V dropped 8 bases and J dropped 0 bases, with 10 bases sitting between them. This CDR3 comprises 13 residues. CDR3 loop: CASLRGVNTEAFF. DNA for the CDR3: TGCGCCAGCCTACGGGGGGTGAACACTGAAGCTTTCTTT.

The chain combines TRBV2 with TRBJ2-1; D is uncertain. Germline V gene lookup returns CDR1 SNHLY and CDR2 FYNNEI. This CDR3 comprises 14 residues. Trimming cost V 8 bases and J 4 bases, with 15 bases left between them. The CDR3 nucleotides are TGTGCCAGCGGCGGCCGGTTCGTATACAATGAGCAGTTCTTC. Translating it yields CASGGRFVYNEQFF. Using reference TRBV2 and TRBJ2-1 for the parts outside the CDR3, the full variable domain is EPEVTQTPSHQVTQMGQEVILRCVPISNHLYFYWYRQILGQKVEFLVSFYNNEISEKSEIFDDQFSVERPDGSNFTLKIRSTKLEDSAMYFCASGGRFVYNEQFFGPGTRLTVL.

Here the CDR3 reads CASSQGSGGYNEQFF. The CDR3 bases are TGCGCCAGCAGCCAAGGTAGCGGGGGATACAATGAGCAGTTCTTC. This rearrangement joins TRBV4-3 to TRBJ2-1; 9 bases are a match to TRBD2. V lost 1 base and J lost 4; bases outside the gene matches: 2. The CDR3 length is 15 residues. CDR1 and CDR2 from the germline V gene are LGHNA and YSLEER.

CDR3 amino acids: CASSPTAATNEKLFF. The CDR3 nucleotides read TGTGCCAGCAGTCCAACAGCCGCAACTAATGAAAAACTGTTTTTT. The chain carries TRBV28 and TRBJ1-4, with D unclear. V was pared by 5 bases and J by 0 bases, with 10 bases between. The CDR3 extends over 15 amino acids. Germline loops: CDR1 MDHEN, CDR2 SYDVKM.

The rearrangement links TRBV2 to TRBJ1-1, with 9 positions matching TRBD1. CDR1 is SNHLY, CDR2 FYNNEI, per germline. J gave up 5 bases and V 4 bases, and 5 bases lay outside the gene matches. The CDR3 sequence is 14 residues long. The CDR3, as DNA: TGTGCCAGCAGTGCCGACAGGGGGGATACTGAAGCTTTCTTT. This sequence encodes CASSADRGDTEAFF. Full variable domain (remainder filled in from reference TRBV2 and TRBJ1-1): EPEVTQTPSHQVTQMGQEVILRCVPISNHLYFYWYRQILGQKVEFLVSFYNNEISEKSEIFDDQFSVERPDGSNFTLKIRSTKLEDSAMYFCASSADRGDTEAFFGQGTRLTVV.

This chain connects TRBV7-8 to TRBJ1-3; no clear D. CDR1 is SGHVS and CDR2 is FQNEAQ in the germline V gene. This CDR3 has 16 residues. V was cut by 5 bases and J by 4 bases, with 18 bases left in between. The CDR3 bases are TGTGCCAGCAGCCTCAGCCCGTCCGGGCGAGGAAACACCATATATTTT. It translates to CASSLSPSGRGNTIYF.

Turning to this clone: One junction end disagrees with the germline gene, perhaps due to a read error. The chain links TRBV7-3 to TRBJ1-2, with TRBD1 matching 9 bases. Germline values: CDR1 SGHTA, CDR2 FQGTGA. The CDR3 is 13 amino acids. The CDR3 spells CASSSQPGQGKAF. The DNA of the CDR3 is TGTGCCAGCAGCTCCCAACCGGGACAGGGAAAGGCCTTC.

The gene calls are TRBV6-2 or TRBV6-3 and TRBJ1-1, with D perhaps matching TRBD1 (5 bases). From germline, CDR1 is MNHEY and CDR2 SVGEGT. Between the trimmed V and J ends, which lost 5 bases and 4 bases, there was a span of 14 bases. The CDR3 is 14 residues long. This CDR3 is CASSTLEGTTEAFF. The CDR3 coding sequence is TGTGCCAGCAGTACCCTTGAGGGGACCACTGAAGCTTTCTTT.

This clone showed up just once. The CDR3 spells CASSVTGGSGANVLTF. The CDR3 nucleotides read TGTGCCAGCAGCGTGACAGGGGGATCCGGGGCCAACGTCCTGACTTTC. The chain joins TRBV9 to TRBJ2-6; 9 bases match TRBD1. V shed 2 bases and J 4 bases; nucleotides not matched to a gene: 4. The length of the CDR3 is 16 residues. The germline CDR1 and CDR2 sequences are SGDLS and YYNGEE.

This chain connects TRBV7-9 to TRBJ1-2; 8 bases fit TRBD1. J gave up 0 bases and V 10 bases, and 4 bases lay outside the gene matches. Germline V gene sequence: CDR1 SEHNR, CDR2 FQNEAQ (reference sequence). The CDR3 is 13 residues long. DNA for the CDR3: TGTGCCATCCGACAGGGGACTAACTATGGCTACACCTTC. This translates into CAIRQGTNYGYTF.

V is TRBV7-8 and J is TRBJ1-5, with D hard to call. CDR1 and CDR2 from the germline V gene are SGHVS and FQNEAQ. V was cut by 3 bases and J by 0 bases, with 12 bases left in between. The CDR3 consists of 16 residues. CDR3 nucleotide sequence: TGTGCCAGCAGCTTGTTCGGGGTCGATAGCAATCAGCCCCAGCATTTT. Translation gives CASSLFGVDSNQPQHF.

The chain links TRBV7-2 to TRBJ2-3, with TRBD2 identical over 13 bases. CDR3 length: 16 amino acids. From germline, CDR1 is SGHTA and CDR2 FQGNSA. Trimming removed 5 bases from V and 7 bases from J; junction bases left unmatched: 9. CDR3 residues: CASSPRTSGGAYTQYF. CDR3 sequence (DNA): TGTGCCAGCAGCCCCCGGACTAGCGGGGGTGCGTATACGCAGTATTTT. Supplemented by reference TRBV7-2 and TRBJ2-3, the full variable domain reads GAGVSQSPSNKVTEKGKDVELRCDPISGHTALYWYRQSLGQGLEFLIYFQGNSAPDKSGLPSDRFSAERTGGSVSTLTIQRTQQEDSAVYLCASSPRTSGGAYTQYFGPGTRLTVL.

This rearrangement joins TRBV19 to TRBJ1-1, with D unclear. The CDR3 contains 14 residues. V was cut by 2 bases and J by 2 bases, with 9 bases left in between. The germline CDR1 and CDR2 sequences are LNHDA and SQIVND (reference sequence). CDR3 in DNA: TGTGCCAGTAGTATATTTTTGACAAACACTGAAGCTTTCTTT. Its protein product is CASSIFLTNTEAFF.

The V and J genes are TRBV9 and TRBJ1-4, with D maybe TRBD1 (5 bases). Per the germline V gene, CDR1 is SGDLS and CDR2 is YYNGEE. With 4 bases removed from V and 7 bases from J, the gap between germline ends came to 14 bases. The CDR3 has 14 residues. The CDR3 reads CASSPRLRGEKLFF. CDR3 coding DNA: TGTGCCAGCAGCCCGAGGTTGAGGGGTGAAAAACTGTTTTTT.

This chain connects TRBV6-5 to TRBJ2-2; 8 bases fit TRBD1. CDR3 length: 16 residues. CDR1 MNHEY and CDR2 SVGAGI come from the germline V gene. Unmatched junction bases numbered 7, after V lost 0 bases and J lost 7 bases. The CDR3 sequence: CASSYSAGGFGGELFF. The DNA of the CDR3 is TGTGCCAGCAGTTACTCGGCAGGGGGCTTCGGCGGGGAGCTGTTTTTT.

This chain uses TRBV9 with TRBJ1-1; 8 positions match TRBD1. V gave up 0 bases and J gave up 1 base; unmatched junction bases: 8. Germline V gene lookup returns CDR1 SGDLS and CDR2 YYNGEE. The CDR3 loop spans 17 amino acids. CDR3 sequence (DNA): TGTGCCAGCAGCGTAGCGACAGGGGCCCTTCAGAACACTGAAGCTTTCTTT. Translation gives CASSVATGALQNTEAFF.

The CDR3 loop is CASSFGSSYNEQFF. The CDR3 DNA reads TGTGCCAGCAGTTTCGGGAGCTCCTACAATGAGCAGTTCTTC. J is TRBJ2-1 and V is TRBV28; D is perhaps TRBD2 (6 bases). The CDR3 sequence is 14 residues long. Germline CDR1 is MDHEN and CDR2 is SYDVKM. Trimming cost V 3 bases and J 0 bases, with 6 bases left between them. Supplemented by reference TRBV28 and TRBJ2-1, the full variable domain reads DVKVTQSSRYLVKRTGEKVFLECVQDMDHENMFWYRQDPGLGLRLIYFSYDVKMKEKGDIPEGYSVSREKKERFSLILESASTNQTSMYLCASSFGSSYNEQFFGPGTRLTVL.

CDR3 loop: CASSSLQGNTEAFF. The DNA of the CDR3 is TGTGCCAGCAGTTCGCTACAGGGTAACACTGAAGCTTTCTTT. The chain has TRBV7-9 and TRBJ1-1, with D perhaps matching TRBD1 (6 bases). The CDR3 totals 14 residues. Germline V gives CDR1 SEHNR, CDR2 FQNEAQ (reference sequence). Trimming cost V 6 bases and J 2 bases, with 13 bases left between them.